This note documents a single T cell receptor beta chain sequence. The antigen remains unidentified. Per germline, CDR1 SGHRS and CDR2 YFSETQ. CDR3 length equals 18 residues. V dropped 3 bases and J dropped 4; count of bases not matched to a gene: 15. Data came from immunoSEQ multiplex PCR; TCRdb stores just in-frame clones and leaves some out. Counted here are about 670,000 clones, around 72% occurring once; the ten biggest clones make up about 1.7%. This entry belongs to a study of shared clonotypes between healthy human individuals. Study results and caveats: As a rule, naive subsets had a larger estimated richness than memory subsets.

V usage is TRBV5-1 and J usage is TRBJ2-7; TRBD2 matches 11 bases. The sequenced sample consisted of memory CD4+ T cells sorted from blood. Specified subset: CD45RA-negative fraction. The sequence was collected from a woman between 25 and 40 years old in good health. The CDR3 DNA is TGCGCCAGCAGCTATATAGCCGGGACTAGCGGCCAATTGTACGAGCAGTACTTC. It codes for CASSYIAGTSGQLYEQYF.